This entry lists 19 T cell receptor beta chains sequenced from one sample in a study of T-cell memory formation after mild COVID-19 (dated by TCRdb to the early 2020s). The library was prepared using 5' RACE. For sequencing, an Illumina NovaSeq 6000 was employed. TCRdb applied fastp at Q25 and MiXCR to the public reads, then kept only in-frame beta chains. When rows share a CDR3 protein, they turn into one entry using the most common DNA and genes. The sample table contains about 200,000 distinct CDR3 sequences; only one count was recorded for around 20% of them. Jointly, the top ten make up 2.4% of the sample. The specimen sequenced was PBMCs or a T cell subset sorted from them (not recorded which). These TCRs come from an adult woman who had mild COVID-19 (a few samples of this study predate the infection). The sample titles of this study are shuffled in the database, so cell type and time point are left out; the donor was told from shared clones.

This clonotype turned up a few times. This chain connects TRBV24-1 to TRBJ2-1, with D perhaps matching TRBD2 (7 bases). CDR3 size: 15 residues. Trimming took 2 bases from V and 8 from J, leaving 15 bases between them. Germline values: CDR1 KGHDR, CDR2 SFDVKD. The CDR3 sequence: CATSDSRGRGDEQFF. The CDR3 region has the DNA TGTGCCACCAGTGATTCCAGGGGCCGGGGGGATGAGCAGTTCTTC.

This clonotype was seen a few times. J is TRBJ1-2 and V is TRBV5-1; 7 positions agree with TRBD1. The V gene's germline CDR1 is SGHRS and CDR2 YFSETQ. The CDR3 loop spans 15 amino acids. V gave up 3 bases and J gave up 5 bases; unmatched junction bases: 10. CDR3: CASSSTGQDGYGYTF. The CDR3 DNA follows: TGCGCCAGCAGCTCAACCGGACAGGATGGGTATGGCTACACCTTC.

The chain is built from TRBV12-3 or TRBV12-4 and TRBJ1-2; the D gene is possibly TRBD1 (6 bases). V was trimmed by 8 bases and J by 7 bases, leaving 17 bases between them. CDR3 size: 13 residues. CDR3 DNA sequence: TGTGCCAGCTCATACAGGGAGGGAAGTGGCTACACCTTC. It codes for CASSYREGSGYTF.

As for this clonotype: The junction shows a germline mismatch at one end, possibly a read error. The V and J genes are TRBV23-1 and TRBJ2-7, with TRBD1 identical over 10 bases. TRBV23-1 is noted as an ORF with a role that remains uncertain. The CDR3 runs to 18 residues. In nucleotides, the CDR3 is TGCGCCAGCAGGCAATCAAGGGCGGGGGACAGGGGATTTAGGGAGCAGTACTTC. It yields the protein CASRQSRAGDRGFREQYF.

The gene calls are TRBV4-1 and TRBJ2-3; the match to TRBD2 covers 13 bases. The V and J ends lost 0 bases and 4 bases, in that order; junction bases with no gene match: 4. There are 17 residues in the CDR3. From germline, CDR1 is MGHRA and CDR2 YSYEKL. CDR3 DNA: TGCGCCAGCAGCCAAGATCGACTAGCGGGGGGACCAGATACGCAGTATTTT. This gives the protein CASSQDRLAGGPDTQYF.

The rearrangement links TRBV7-9 to TRBJ1-1; D possibly corresponds to TRBD1 (6 bases). Looked up from germline, CDR1 is SEHNR and CDR2 is FQNEAQ (reference sequence). V gave up 5 bases and J gave up 11 bases, with 24 bases separating them. This CDR3 comprises 15 residues. CDR3 region: CASSEPRTGFKSAFF. CDR3 nucleotide sequence: TGTGCCAGCAGCGAACCGCGAACAGGGTTTAAGTCGGCTTTCTTT.

The chain has TRBV12-3 or TRBV12-4 and TRBJ2-7, with D possibly matching TRBD2 (5 bases). The CDR3 spans 12 residues. V dropped 3 bases and J dropped 7 bases, with 10 bases sitting between them. CDR3 sequence reads: CASSLRAWEQYF. The CDR3 bases are TGTGCCAGCAGTTTGCGGGCTTGGGAGCAGTACTTC.

This CDR3 reads CASSPPRKRSYEQYF. The CDR3 bases are TGTGCCAGCAGCCCCCCACGGAAACGCTCCTACGAGCAGTACTTC. V gene TRBV7-8 combines with J gene TRBJ2-7; D is unresolved. Germline CDR1 and CDR2: SGHVS and FQNEAQ. Trimming took 5 bases from V and 0 from J, leaving 14 bases between them. This CDR3 spans 15 amino acids.

In its sample, this clonotype was seen a few times. The chain employs TRBV20-1 and TRBJ1-2; D might be TRBD1 (5 bases). CDR3 length: 11 amino acids. Germline values: CDR1 DFQATT, CDR2 SNEGSKA (reference sequence). The V end lost 0 bases, the J end lost 7 bases, and 6 bases lay between the germline ends. The CDR3 region has the DNA TGCAGTGCTAGAGATGACAGTGGCTACACCTTC. This sequence encodes CSARDDSGYTF.

This clonotype was picked up a small number of times. The V gene is TRBV18, the J gene TRBJ1-3; D is ambiguous. Trimming shortened V by 4 bases and J by 4 bases, and 11 bases separated the two germline ends. Per the germline V gene, CDR1 is KGHSH and CDR2 is LQKENI. This CDR3 is built from 14 residues. As DNA, the CDR3 is TGTGCCAGCTCACTCACCGCACGAGGAAACACCATATATTTT. It is translated as CASSLTARGNTIYF.

The rearrangement joins TRBV3-1 to TRBJ2-7; tentative D call: TRBD1 (6 bases). The length of the CDR3 is 15 residues. Germline V gene sequence: CDR1 LGHDT, CDR2 YNNKEL (reference sequence). V was pared by 3 bases and J by 1 base, with 13 bases between. The CDR3, as DNA: TGTGCCAGCAGCCAGGGGGACACCGGATCCTACGAGCAGTACTTC. It is translated as CASSQGDTGSYEQYF.

The gene calls are TRBV30 and TRBJ1-6; 11 bases align to TRBD1. This CDR3 has 16 amino acids. Germline CDR1 GTSNPN, CDR2 SVGIG (reference sequence). The junction had 7 bases not matched to a gene; V was cut back by 3 bases and J by 6 bases. DNA of the CDR3: TGTGCCTGGAGGCATGGACAGGGGGCGTTTAATTCACCCCTCCACTTT. Protein: CAWRHGQGAFNSPLHF.

This clonotype has a handful of counts. The rearrangement joins TRBV5-1 to TRBJ2-1, with 10 bases aligning to TRBD2. Germline V gene sequence: CDR1 SGHRS, CDR2 YFSETQ. After removal of 1 base from V and 8 bases from J, the junction contained 6 bases not matched to a gene. CDR3 length: 15 amino acids. CDR3 bases: TGCGCCAGCAGCTTGACTAGCGGGAATTCCCATGAGCAGTTCTTC. It encodes CASSLTSGNSHEQFF.

J is TRBJ2-3 and V is TRBV14, with D unresolved. Trimming cost V 3 bases and J 5 bases, with 3 bases left between them. CDR1 SGHDN and CDR2 FVKESK come from the germline V gene. The CDR3 runs to 11 residues. CDR3 nucleotides: TGTGCCAGCAGCCACTTAGATACGCAGTATTTT. This translates into CASSHLDTQYF.

The chain links TRBV29-1 to TRBJ2-3, with unresolved D. The V gene lost 2 bases and the J gene lost 5 bases, with 8 bases spanning the gap. Germline-derived CDR1 and CDR2 are SQVTM and ANQGSEA. The CDR3 is made up of 12 amino acids. Written as DNA, the CDR3 is TGCAGCGTTGAAAGCGTGGGAGATACGCAGTATTTT. Protein: CSVESVGDTQYF.

This clonotype was observed a handful of times. The V and J genes are TRBV7-2 and TRBJ2-6; D is possibly TRBD1 or TRBD2 (5 bases each). CDR1 and CDR2 (germline): SGHTA, FQGNSA. This CDR3 comprises 16 residues. V was pared by 4 bases and J by 4 bases, with 14 bases between. The chain's CDR3 is CASSWSGTPGANVLTF. CDR3 DNA: TGTGCCAGCAGCTGGAGTGGGACGCCCGGGGCCAACGTCCTGACTTTC.

V usage is TRBV20-1 and J usage is TRBJ1-2, with 7 bases that match TRBD1. The V gene end was trimmed by 6 bases and the J gene end by 1 base; junction bases not matched to a gene: 11. CDR3 size: 15 residues. Germline CDR1 is DFQATT and CDR2 is SNEGSKA (reference sequence). CDR3 nucleotides: TGCAGTGCCCAAACCGACAGGGTTCTTAACTATGGCTACACCTTC. Translating gives CSAQTDRVLNYGYTF.

The chain couples TRBV5-6 to TRBJ2-7; D tentatively reads TRBD1 or TRBD2 (5 bases each). Trimming removed 7 bases at V and 2 bases at J, with 19 bases between. This CDR3 has 15 residues. The germline gives CDR1 SGHDT, CDR2 YYEEEE. CDR3 residues: CASSTRGDPTYEQYF. CDR3 coding DNA: TGTGCCAGCTCTACCCGGGGCGATCCTACCTACGAGCAGTACTTC.

This clonotype showed up just a few times. The rearrangement joins TRBV7-9 to TRBJ2-1; D might be TRBD2 (6 bases). Germline-derived CDR1 and CDR2 are SEHNR and FQNEAQ (reference sequence). V was trimmed by 2 bases and J by 7 bases, leaving 21 bases between them. The CDR3 has 17 amino acids. The CDR3 loop is CASSLSRFGRRGNEQFF. CDR3 sequence (DNA): TGTGCCAGCAGCTTATCAAGGTTCGGTCGGCGGGGTAATGAGCAGTTCTTC.